The 17 T cell receptor beta chains below all came from one sample that was sequenced in a study of blood T cell repertoires in COVID-19. Generated by immunoSEQ multiplex PCR, the TCRdb table keeps only in-frame clones and is missing some. The top ten hold 1.5% to 2% of the sample, which has about 300,000 clones, around 88% seen once. Sequencing was carried out using peripheral blood. The receptors come from a woman between 45 and 65 years old with acute or convalescent COVID-19.

The chain carries TRBV5-4 and TRBJ2-5; 11 bases agree with TRBD2. V lost 4 bases, J lost 3 bases, and 5 bases stayed unmatched. Germline V gene data show CDR1 as SGHNT and CDR2 as YYREEE (reference sequence). This CDR3 region has 15 residues. The CDR3 coding sequence is TGTGCCAGCAGCCCGGGACTAGCGGCCGAAGAGACCCAGTACTTC. Residues: CASSPGLAAEETQYF.

This clone appeared a single time. The chain combines TRBV28 with TRBJ2-7; 9 bases match TRBD1. Trimming at V came to 2 bases and at J to 6 bases, leaving 8 bases not matched to a gene. CDR1 and CDR2 from the germline V gene are MDHEN and SYDVKM. CDR3 size: 15 residues. This CDR3 is CASSLPGTGTTEQYF. Here the CDR3 DNA reads TGTGCCAGCAGTTTACCGGGGACAGGGACCACCGAGCAGTACTTC.

This sequence joins TRBV5-1 and TRBJ1-5; D uncertain. Trimming took 1 base from V and 2 from J, leaving 4 bases between them. The CDR3 runs to 13 residues. Germline assignment: CDR1 SGHRS and CDR2 YFSETQ. CDR3 residues: CASSLRGNQPQHF. The DNA of the CDR3 is TGCGCCAGCAGCTTGCGAGGCAATCAGCCCCAGCATTTT.

The chain links TRBV10-3 to TRBJ2-7; 14 bases map to TRBD2. CDR1 and CDR2 (germline): ENHRY, SYGVKD. The trim removed 5 bases at V and 4 bases at J, leaving 10 bases unmatched. This CDR3 has 17 amino acids. CDR3 DNA: TGTGCCATCAGTAGCAGACTAGCGGGAGGGCGGCAATACGAGCAGTACTTC. This codes for CAISSRLAGGRQYEQYF.

This clone was observed a few times. This chain links TRBV4-3 with TRBJ2-5, with 9 positions matching TRBD1. Germline assignment: CDR1 LGHNA and CDR2 YSLEER. The CDR3 loop spans 15 amino acids. V lost 5 bases, J lost 4 bases, and 8 bases stayed unmatched. This chain's CDR3 is CASSYGQGRAETQYF. The CDR3 coding sequence is TGCGCCAGCAGCTATGGACAGGGGCGGGCAGAGACCCAGTACTTC.

This clone was seen only a few times. The chain recombines TRBV27 with TRBJ2-7; D is uncertain. Germline V gives CDR1 MNHEY, CDR2 SMNVEV (reference sequence). The CDR3 covers 15 residues. V was shortened by 3 bases and J by 6 bases, with 18 bases between the two germline ends. Here the CDR3 DNA reads TGTGCCAGCAGTTTCGCGACTCGCCGACCCCGCGAGCAGTACTTC. This encodes CASSFATRRPREQYF.

This clone was observed a handful of times. The rearrangement links TRBV5-4 to TRBJ1-5, with D possibly being TRBD1 (6 bases). Germline V gene lookup returns CDR1 SGHNT and CDR2 YYREEE (reference sequence). The CDR3 is made up of 17 amino acids. V was cut by 4 bases and J by 0 bases, with 17 bases left in between. DNA of the CDR3: TGTGCCAGCAGCCCCGGTGGCGGACAGATTAGCAATCAGCCCCAGCATTTT. Its protein is CASSPGGGQISNQPQHF.

V gene TRBV28 combines with J gene TRBJ2-1, with 8 bases identical to TRBD2. This CDR3 spans 18 amino acids. V lost 1 base to trimming and J lost 4 bases; unmatched junction nucleotides: 12. The V gene's germline CDR1 is MDHEN and CDR2 SYDVKM. CDR3 protein: CASSLLVGAGEAYNEQFF. DNA of the CDR3: TGTGCCAGCAGTTTATTGGTAGGAGCGGGAGAAGCTTACAATGAGCAGTTCTTC.

This sequence joins TRBV19 and TRBJ2-7; no clear D. CDR3 length: 11 amino acids. Germline CDR1 is LNHDA and CDR2 is SQIVND (reference sequence). With 4 bases removed from V and 6 bases from J, the gap between germline ends came to 7 bases. This CDR3 reads CASSTQLEQYF. In DNA, the CDR3 is TGTGCCAGTAGTACGCAACTCGAGCAGTACTTC. Full variable domain (missing parts from reference TRBV19 and TRBJ2-7): DGGITQSPKYLFRKEGQNVTLSCEQNLNHDAMYWYRQDPGQGLRLIYYSQIVNDFQKGDIAEGYSVSREKKESFPLTVTSAQKNPTAFYLCASSTQLEQYFGPGTRLTVT.

This clone came up once. This chain joins TRBV4-3 and TRBJ1-2; 8 bases match TRBD1. CDR1 and CDR2 from the germline V gene are LGHNA and YSLEER. The CDR3 loop spans 15 amino acids. V was clipped by 1 base and J by 3 bases; unmatched bases: 4. This CDR3 is CASSQAPGGHYGYTF. CDR3 nucleotide sequence: TGCGCCAGCAGCCAAGCGCCAGGGGGCCACTATGGCTACACCTTC.

This rearrangement joins TRBV11-2 to TRBJ2-7; tentative D call: TRBD2 (5 bases). Trimming removed 1 base at V and 0 bases at J, with 10 bases between. The CDR3 extends over 15 amino acids. Germline CDR1 reads SGHAT; CDR2 reads FQNNGV. CDR3 sequence (DNA): TGTGCCAGCAGCTTAGTAGGGAGAAGCTCCTACGAGCAGTACTTC. This codes for CASSLVGRSSYEQYF.

The chain carries TRBV3-1 (or the pseudogene TRBV3-2) and TRBJ2-7, with 9 bases lining up with TRBD2. This CDR3 spans 15 amino acids. Germline CDR1 LGHDT, CDR2 YNNKEL (reference sequence). Trimming cost V 3 bases and J 4 bases; bases outside gene matches: 7. The CDR3 DNA sequence: TGTGCCAGCAGCCAGGGCGGGAGGGCCGCATACGAGCAGTACTTC. This codes for CASSQGGRAAYEQYF.

The chain employs TRBV11-3 and TRBJ2-7; TRBD2 might be the D (5 bases). The CDR3 is made up of 15 amino acids. The V gene lost 6 bases and the J gene lost 5 bases, with 20 bases spanning the gap. Germline CDR1 is SGHNT and CDR2 is YENEEA. CDR3 in DNA: TGTGCCAGCAGTAAAGAGTCGGGGTTAGAAAACGAGCAGTACTTC. It is translated as CASSKESGLENEQYF.

This clone was recorded a few times. The chain employs TRBV6-4 and TRBJ2-1; D is unclear. Germline V gene data show CDR1 as MRHNA and CDR2 as SNTAGT. The CDR3 runs to 15 residues. V was shortened by 3 bases and J by 0 bases, with 9 bases between the two germline ends. This CDR3 reads CASSEFGSSYNEQFF. The CDR3 DNA reads as TGTGCCAGCAGTGAATTTGGTAGCTCCTACAATGAGCAGTTCTTC.

The CDR3 DNA is TGTGCCAGTAGTCCATCTCTGAGTCAGCCCCAGCATTTT. The encoded protein is CASSPSLSQPQHF. V usage is TRBV19 and J usage is TRBJ1-5; no firm D call. This CDR3 comprises 13 residues. The germline V gene has CDR1 LNHDA and CDR2 SQIVND (reference sequence). V lost 5 bases and J 6 bases, leaving 11 bases between the germline ends.

The chain joins TRBV6-2 or TRBV6-3 to TRBJ2-3, with D unresolved. V was pared by 4 bases and J by 4 bases, with 9 bases between. CDR1 MNHEY and CDR2 SVGEGT come from the germline V gene. This CDR3 contains 13 residues. The CDR3 is CASSWAVSDTQYF. CDR3 nucleotides: TGTGCCAGCAGTTGGGCCGTTTCAGATACGCAGTATTTT.

The sample holds a few counts of this clone. The chain employs TRBV23-1 and TRBJ2-6; 7 nucleotides align to TRBD1. TRBV23-1 is sorted into the ORF group, with uncertain function. V trimming: 4 bases; J trimming: 0 bases; junction bases outside the gene matches: 9. The CDR3 totals 18 residues. The CDR3 protein is CASSLGTENSSGANVLTF. The CDR3 DNA reads as TGCGCCAGCAGTCTTGGGACAGAGAATTCCTCTGGGGCCAACGTCCTGACTTTC.